This TCR beta chain is drawn from a study of cytomegalovirus exposure and HLA in healthy donors. Study-wide background: The Caucasian-associated ancestry cluster held roughly 84% of more than 350 genotyped donors. Overall study findings and caveats: A later analysis associated around 17,000 TCR beta sequences with HLA alleles at a 0.05 false discovery rate. An analysis was carried out later, and it reportedly showed fewer N-insertions in an Asian-associated ancestry cluster than the roughly 670-donor mean.

Primers for the PCR totalled 60 Vbeta and 13 Jbeta. Clones were read by immunoSEQ multiplex PCR, and TCRdb kept only the in-frame ones, dropping some. This sample carries about 110,000 clones, 73% of them seen once, and the ten largest clones take roughly 8%. Though nominally healthy at sampling, donors likely had unrecorded immune exposures. This clone has only one observation. Its antigen is currently unknown. The V end was cut by 9 bases, the J end by 5 bases, with 22 bases between. CDR1 and CDR2 (germline): LNHDA, SQIVND (reference sequence). This CDR3 has 15 amino acids. The chain has TRBV19 and TRBJ1-1; D unclear. This sequence was found in a man aged 40-55 years in good health and CMV-seronegative. Sequenced material: PBMCs. CDR3 protein: CASSTPTGRKTEAFF. CDR3 coding DNA: TGTGCCAGCTCCACTCCGACGGGTAGGAAGACTGAAGCTTTCTTT.